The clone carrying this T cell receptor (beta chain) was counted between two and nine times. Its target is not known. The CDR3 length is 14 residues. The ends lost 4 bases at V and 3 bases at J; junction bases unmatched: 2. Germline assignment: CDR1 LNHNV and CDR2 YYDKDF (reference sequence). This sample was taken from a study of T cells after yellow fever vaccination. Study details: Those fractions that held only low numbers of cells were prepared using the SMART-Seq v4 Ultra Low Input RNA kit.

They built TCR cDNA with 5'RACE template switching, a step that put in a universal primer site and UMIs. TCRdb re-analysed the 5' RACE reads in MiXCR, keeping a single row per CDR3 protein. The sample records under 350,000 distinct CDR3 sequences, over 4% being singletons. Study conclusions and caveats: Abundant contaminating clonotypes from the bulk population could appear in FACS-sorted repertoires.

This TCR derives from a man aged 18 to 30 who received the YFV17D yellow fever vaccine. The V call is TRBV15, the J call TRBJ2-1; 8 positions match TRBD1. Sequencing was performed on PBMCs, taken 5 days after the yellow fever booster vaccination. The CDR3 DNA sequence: TGTGCCACCAGCAAGGGACAGGTCTACAATGAGCAGTTCTTC. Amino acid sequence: CATSKGQVYNEQFF.